The 23 T cell receptor beta chains given below trace back to one sample, sequenced in a study of Graves' ophthalmopathy and Graves' hyperthyroidism. Amplification of the TCR beta CDR3 regions used RNA transcripts (as template). A first-round RT-PCR used HTBI primers, followed by a second-round multiplex PCR. MiXCR was run by TCRdb on the multiplex PCR reads, yielding one entry per CDR3 protein. The sample shows about 210,000 distinct CDR3 sequences, about 32% of them seen only once. The material sequenced was peripheral blood. All receptors derive from a man aged 45-65 years with Graves' ophthalmopathy.

The gene calls are TRBV24-1 and TRBJ2-2; D uncertain. Germline V lookup: CDR1 KGHDR, CDR2 SFDVKD. CDR3 length: 16 residues. Trimming removed 0 bases from V and 3 bases from J, with 10 bases in between. DNA for the CDR3: TGTGCCACCAGTGATTTGCAGTTGCAAGACACCGGGGAGCTGTTTTTT. Translation gives CATSDLQLQDTGELFF.

This clonotype was counted many times. The chain has TRBV20-1 and TRBJ2-5, with D possibly matching TRBD2 (6 bases). Germline V gene data show CDR1 as DFQATT and CDR2 as SNEGSKA (reference sequence). Trimming left V 3 bases short and J 3 bases short, with 8 bases between. The CDR3 consists of 12 residues. The CDR3 sequence: CSASSGKETQYF. Here the CDR3 DNA reads TGCAGTGCTAGTAGCGGTAAAGAGACCCAGTACTTC.

Many counts were recorded for this clonotype. This chain joins TRBV11-2 and TRBJ2-5; weak D call: TRBD2 (6 bases). CDR1 is SGHAT, CDR2 FQNNGV, per germline. The CDR3 spans 16 residues. V lost 6 bases and J 0 bases, leaving 17 bases between the germline ends. CDR3 sequence: CASRRSGPLYQETQYF. The CDR3 DNA sequence: TGTGCCAGCAGACGGAGCGGGCCCTTGTACCAAGAGACCCAGTACTTC.

This chain joins TRBV20-1 and TRBJ2-7; D might be TRBD2 (6 bases). The V gene lost 6 bases and the J gene lost 2 bases, with 11 bases spanning the gap. CDR3 length equals 12 residues. In germline, CDR1 is DFQATT, CDR2 SNEGSKA (reference sequence). CDR3 in DNA: TGCAGTGCCCGACTAGGAGCCTACGAGCAGTACTTC. Protein: CSARLGAYEQYF.

In this sample, this clonotype turned up many times. V gene TRBV5-5 combines with J gene TRBJ2-7; 11 nucleotides match TRBD1. Losses at the gene ends were 4 bases for V and 3 bases for J; bases not matched to a gene: 6. Germline V gives CDR1 SGHKS, CDR2 YYEKEE (reference sequence). The CDR3 loop spans 15 amino acids. The CDR3 loop reads CASSLTGTGGYEQYF. The CDR3 coding sequence is TGTGCCAGCAGCCTCACCGGGACAGGGGGCTACGAGCAGTACTTC. Full variable domain (remainder filled in from reference TRBV5-5 and TRBJ2-7): DAGVTQSPTHLIKTRGQQVTLRCSPISGHKSVSWYQQVLGQGPQFIFQYYEKEERGRGNFPDRFSARQFPNYSSELNVNALLLGDSALYLCASSLTGTGGYEQYFGPGTRLTVT.

This clonotype has at least ten counts. CDR3 DNA sequence: TGTGCCAGCAGTGGGACCCTACGGCTCTACGAGCAGTACTTC. Translated: CASSGTLRLYEQYF. The chain uses TRBV28 and TRBJ2-7; D may be TRBD1 or TRBD2 (5 bases each). This CDR3 region has 14 residues. The V gene's germline CDR1 is MDHEN and CDR2 SYDVKM. The V and J ends lost 5 bases and 3 bases respectively, with 14 bases between them. Looking up the rest from reference TRBV28 and TRBJ2-7 gives the full variable domain: DVKVTQSSRYLVKRTGEKVFLECVQDMDHENMFWYRQDPGLGLRLIYFSYDVKMKEKGDIPEGYSVSREKKERFSLILESASTNQTSMYLCASSGTLRLYEQYFGPGTRLTVT.

This clonotype was detected many times. V gene TRBV12-3 or TRBV12-4 combines with J gene TRBJ2-6, with D perhaps given as TRBD1 or TRBD2 (6 bases each). The CDR3 is 17 amino acids. The V end was cut by 6 bases, the J end by 1 base, with 16 bases between. CDR3 DNA: TGTGCCAGCAGCTGGGGGGACAAGATTTCTGGGGCCAACGTCCTGACTTTC. This sequence encodes CASSWGDKISGANVLTF.

This clonotype was counted many times. V gene TRBV12-3 or TRBV12-4 combines with J gene TRBJ1-1; D might be TRBD1 (5 bases). CDR3 size: 15 residues. V gave up 6 bases and J gave up 1 base, with 15 bases separating them. The CDR3 protein is CASSPGADSNTEAFF. CDR3 in DNA: TGTGCCAGCAGCCCCGGGGCGGATTCGAACACTGAAGCTTTCTTT.

The chain carries TRBV28 and TRBJ1-1; TRBD1 matches at 7 bases. CDR3 size: 10 residues. Germline CDR1 and CDR2: MDHEN and SYDVKM. Trimming at V came to 5 bases and at J to 10 bases, leaving 1 base not matched to a gene. CDR3 DNA: TGTGCCAGCAGTCACAGGGGAGCTTTCTTT. Translating it yields CASSHRGAFF.

At least ten counts were recorded for this clonotype. This chain connects TRBV6-2 or TRBV6-3 to TRBJ2-2, with TRBD1 as a possible D gene (6 bases). The CDR3 covers 17 residues. Trimming cost V 7 bases and J 5 bases, with 23 bases left between them. Germline V gives CDR1 MNHEY, CDR2 SVGEGT. CDR3 bases: TGTGCCAGCAATTCGAGAGGACAGTATTTAGGGACCGGGGAGCTGTTTTTT. It is translated as CASNSRGQYLGTGELFF.

This clonotype was recorded many times. The chain combines TRBV14 with TRBJ1-1; D is undetermined. V lost 2 bases and J 1 base, leaving 11 bases between the germline ends. Germline CDR1 SGHDN, CDR2 FVKESK. The CDR3 spans 15 residues. CDR3 region: CASSQLMDGNTEAFF. The CDR3 nucleotides are TGTGCCAGCAGCCAACTGATGGACGGGAACACTGAAGCTTTCTTT.

The V gene is TRBV7-2, the J gene TRBJ1-3; 8 nucleotides line up with TRBD1. With V trimmed by 8 bases and J by 2 bases, 2 bases remained unmatched. CDR1 is SGHTA and CDR2 is FQGNSA in the germline V gene. This CDR3 contains 13 residues. The CDR3 loop reads CASEQGAGNTIYF. CDR3 DNA: TGTGCCAGCGAACAGGGGGCTGGAAACACCATATATTTT.

The genes are TRBV15 and TRBJ2-7; 8 bases fit TRBD1. The trim removed 2 bases at V and 4 bases at J, leaving 4 bases unmatched. CDR1 and CDR2 (germline): LNHNV, YYDKDF (reference sequence). The CDR3 loop spans 14 amino acids. The CDR3 here is CATSRLDREYEQYF. The CDR3, as DNA: TGTGCCACCAGCAGACTGGACAGGGAGTACGAGCAGTACTTC.

Only one count was recorded for this clonotype. This chain links TRBV12-5 with TRBJ1-1, with D unclear. The V end lost 10 bases, the J end lost 1 base, and 10 bases lay between the germline ends. The CDR3 has 12 residues. Germline CDR1 and CDR2: LGHNT and FRNRAP. CDR3 region: CATALSNTEAFF. CDR3 nucleotides: TGTGCTACAGCCCTCTCGAACACTGAAGCTTTCTTT.

This clonotype was seen repeatedly, ten times or more. The rearrangement uses TRBV6-2 or TRBV6-3 and TRBJ1-5, with a tentative D call TRBD1 (6 bases). Germline CDR1 reads MNHEY; CDR2 reads SVGEGT. V was clipped by 0 bases and J by 1 base, with 16 bases between them. The CDR3 totals 18 residues. DNA of the CDR3: TGTGCCAGCAGTTACTCGATGTGGTTTGGGGGCAGCAATCAGCCCCAGCATTTT. This sequence encodes CASSYSMWFGGSNQPQHF.

The chain joins TRBV12-3 or TRBV12-4 to TRBJ1-5, with TRBD1 matching 7 bases. The CDR3 loop spans 15 amino acids. J gave up 7 bases and V 3 bases, and 9 bases lay outside the gene matches. The CDR3 DNA reads TGTGCCAGCAGTTTTTGGTCAGGGGGTTGGCAGCCCCAGCATTTT. Its protein is CASSFWSGGWQPQHF.

This clonotype came up many times. The chain combines TRBV19 with TRBJ2-7, with 9 positions matching TRBD2. V dropped 4 bases and J dropped 6; count of bases not matched to a gene: 13. The length of the CDR3 is 16 residues. CDR1 is LNHDA, CDR2 SQIVND, per germline (reference sequence). CDR3 bases: TGTGCCAGTAGTACCCTCGGGATAGCGGGAGTCGTCGAGCAGTACTTC. Its protein product is CASSTLGIAGVVEQYF.

The chain recombines TRBV12-3 or TRBV12-4 with TRBJ2-7; 8 bases match TRBD1. CDR3 length: 12 residues. The trim removed 8 bases at V and 5 bases at J, leaving 5 bases unmatched. CDR3 nucleotides: TGTGCCAGCGAACAGGGGGGCAACGAGCAGTACTTC. It is translated as CASEQGGNEQYF.

Ten or more counts support this clonotype. The chain joins TRBV20-1 to TRBJ2-7, with 7 bases matching TRBD1. The CDR3 totals 15 residues. Germline V gene lookup returns CDR1 DFQATT and CDR2 SNEGSKA (reference sequence). The ends lost 6 bases at V and 0 bases at J; junction bases unmatched: 11. The CDR3 here is CSAEKAGTDSYEQYF. The CDR3 nucleotides read TGCAGTGCAGAAAAAGCCGGGACAGACTCCTACGAGCAGTACTTC.

This chain joins TRBV6-2 or TRBV6-3 and TRBJ2-2; maybe TRBD2 (5 bases). The CDR3 totals 16 residues. CDR1 MNHEY and CDR2 SVGEGT come from the germline V gene. V lost 7 bases to trimming and J lost 1 base, with 16 bases between them. The CDR3 region is CASTHGLAGNTGELFF. The CDR3 coding sequence is TGTGCCAGCACACACGGGCTAGCTGGGAACACCGGGGAGCTGTTTTTT.

This clonotype was observed at least ten times. The gene calls are TRBV29-1 and TRBJ1-1; TRBD1 matches at 11 bases. Per the germline V gene, CDR1 is SQVTM and CDR2 is ANQGSEA. The CDR3 is made up of 12 amino acids. The V and J ends lost 8 bases and 4 bases, in that order; junction bases with no gene match: 3. The DNA for the CDR3 is TGCAGCTCCGGGACAGGGGGCACTGAAGCTTTCTTT. It encodes CSSGTGGTEAFF.

Ten or more counts support this clonotype. This chain uses TRBV6-2 or TRBV6-3 with TRBJ2-7; 13 bases agree with TRBD2. Germline CDR1 and CDR2: MNHEY and SVGEGT. The V segment lost 6 bases and the J segment 5 bases; nucleotides outside the gene matches: 10. CDR3 length: 16 amino acids. In nucleotides, the CDR3 is TGTGCCAGCAGGTCGGGACTAGCGGGAACCCGGCACGAGCAGTACTTC. Its translation is CASRSGLAGTRHEQYF.

The gene calls are TRBV19 and TRBJ1-1; D ambiguous. The CDR3 is 12 amino acids. V shed 7 bases and J shed 3 bases, with 9 bases lying between them. The germline gives CDR1 LNHDA, CDR2 SQIVND (reference sequence). The CDR3 region has the DNA TGTGCCAGTAATCCCCCGGACACTGAAGCTTTCTTT. Its protein is CASNPPDTEAFF.